This T cell receptor beta chain was sequenced during a study of blood T cells in healthy people across ages. About the study: Through template switching, about one barcoded beta molecule was captured per two T cells, as measured in model experiments.

Together with a sample-barcoded 5' primer, a J-beta primer mix was included in a second PCR lasting about 7 to 11 cycles. TCRdb re-called the 5' RACE reads with MiXCR, one entry per CDR3 protein. The sample carries hundreds of thousands of distinct CDR3 sequences, 24% recorded once. This CDR3 is built from 15 residues. Germline CDR1 reads DFQATT; CDR2 reads SNEGSKA (reference sequence). Separately, the same data were catalogued under a study of T cells of mothers and their children.

What was sequenced was blood. The receptor's source is a boy between 10 and 17 years old in good health. V usage is TRBV20-1 and J usage is TRBJ2-5; D is unclear. The end of the DNA fits TRBJ2-7 better, so the J call may be wrong. CDR3 DNA sequence: TGCAGTGCTAGAGATGGTATATATAGCTCCTACGAGCAGTACTTC. This translates into CSARDGIYSSYEQYF.